Following are 26 T cell receptor beta chains from one sample sequenced in a study of regulatory T cells in long-lasting Graves disease. TCR beta libraries were built with iRepertoire HTBI primers and Arm-PCR of CDR3 regions. One entry per CDR3 protein results from TCRdb running MiXCR on the multiplex PCR reads. The sample lists approximately 540,000 distinct CDR3 sequences, more than 10% occurring once. Regarding time point: newly diagnosed GD, antithyroid drugs for less than 3 months. The TCR library was made from RNA that had been extracted from PBMCs in TRIzol. The same data also contributed to another study, on T cells in Graves' hyperthyroidism and ophthalmopathy.

Source: peripheral blood mononuclear cells (PBMCs), taken at new diagnosis, from a patient treated with antithyroid drugs. The source of these receptors is a woman under 40 with Graves disease.

In this sample, this clonotype turned up a few times. A much larger clone differs by one base, so this may be a read error. The chain combines TRBV12-3 or TRBV12-4 with TRBJ1-2; 8 bases are shared with TRBD1. CDR3 size: 14 residues. This chain's CDR3 is CASSLDRGESGYTF. CDR3 DNA sequence: TGTGCCAGCAGCTTAGACAGGGGAGAAAGTGGCTACACCTTC.

This clonotype was observed many times. This rearrangement joins TRBV6-1 to TRBJ1-1; D remains unclear. The germline V and J ends were trimmed by 6 bases and 4 bases, with 12 bases remaining between them. Looked up from germline, CDR1 is MNHNS and CDR2 is SASEGT. The CDR3 extends over 13 amino acids. This chain's CDR3 is CASSGGFLTEAFF. CDR3 DNA: TGTGCCAGCAGCGGAGGGTTTCTCACTGAAGCTTTCTTT.

In its sample, this clonotype was seen a few times. The CDR3 does not close with the conserved phenylalanine or tryptophan, likely indicating a read error. The chain joins TRBV28 to TRBJ2-1; 9 nucleotides align to TRBD2. This CDR3 region has 15 residues. V lost 5 bases to trimming and J lost 2 bases; unmatched junction nucleotides: 4. Germline lookup yields CDR1 MDHEN and CDR2 SYDVKM. The DNA for the CDR3 is TGTGCCAGCAGTGGACTAGCGAGCCCCTACAATGAGCAGTTCCTC. This sequence encodes CASSGLASPYNEQFL.

This clonotype was counted ten times or more. This sequence joins TRBV12-3 or TRBV12-4 and TRBJ2-5; the D gene is possibly TRBD2 (6 bases). The CDR3 consists of 15 residues. The V and J ends lost 3 bases and 4 bases respectively, with 15 bases between them. The CDR3 sequence: CASSFYGGETETQYF. The CDR3 bases are TGTGCCAGCAGTTTTTATGGAGGGGAAACAGAGACCCAGTACTTC.

There are many counts of this clonotype. The chain is built from TRBV7-2 and TRBJ2-3; 7 bases line up with TRBD2. V shed 7 bases, J shed 6 bases, and the junction held 10 bases outside the gene matches. CDR1 is SGHTA and CDR2 is FQGNSA in the germline V gene. The CDR3 sequence is 14 residues long. The DNA for the CDR3 is TGTGCCAGCAACATTCCTAGCGGAGGGGATACGCAGTATTTT. Its translation: CASNIPSGGDTQYF.

This clonotype has a handful of counts. This sequence joins TRBV12-3 or TRBV12-4 and TRBJ2-2; a possible D gene is TRBD1 (6 bases). The CDR3 spans 14 residues. Trimming took 7 bases from V and 2 from J, leaving 11 bases between them. Written as DNA, the CDR3 is TGTGCCAGCACTGGGGACAACAACACCGGGGAGCTGTTTTTT. Protein sequence: CASTGDNNTGELFF.

This clonotype was picked up many times. This clone may be a read error of a much larger clone one base away. This sequence joins TRBV27 and TRBJ1-1, with 7 nucleotides matching TRBD1. CDR3 length equals 14 residues. Per germline, CDR1 MNHEY and CDR2 SMNVEV (reference sequence). After removal of 5 bases from V and 1 base from J, the junction contained 4 bases not matched to a gene. This CDR3 reads CASSPRQGNTEAFF. The CDR3 DNA is TGTGCCAGCAGTCCGCGACAGGGGAACACTGAAGCTTTCTTT.

This clonotype was observed at least ten times. V is TRBV12-3 or TRBV12-4 and J is TRBJ2-7, with 8 bases fitting TRBD1. The ends lost 4 bases at V and 5 bases at J; junction bases unmatched: 10. The CDR3 has 15 residues. The CDR3 loop reads CASSSPGQGRDEQYF. In DNA form, the CDR3 reads TGTGCCAGCAGTTCCCCCGGACAGGGTCGGGACGAGCAGTACTTC.

Ten or more counts support this clonotype. The chain combines TRBV18 with TRBJ2-7; 11 nucleotides line up with TRBD2. Germline V lookup: CDR1 KGHSH, CDR2 LQKENI. The CDR3 totals 15 residues. With 4 bases clipped from V and 9 bases from J, the junction kept 11 bases outside the gene matches. The CDR3 DNA reads as TGTGCCAGCTCACGGTCCGGGACTAGCGGAATCGGGCAGTACTTC. Its protein is CASSRSGTSGIGQYF.

Ten or more counts support this clonotype. This rearrangement joins TRBV30 to TRBJ1-3; D is uncertain. Germline CDR1 GTSNPN, CDR2 SVGIG (reference sequence). Trimming cost V 3 bases and J 2 bases, with 8 bases left between them. This CDR3 contains 13 residues. This chain's CDR3 is CAWSGPTGNTIYF. CDR3 nucleotides: TGTGCCTGGAGCGGGCCTACTGGAAACACCATATATTTT.

This clonotype occurred many times. The chain links TRBV6-1 to TRBJ1-6, with TRBD1 matching over 9 bases. Germline V CDR1 and CDR2: MNHNS, SASEGT. The CDR3 is made up of 17 amino acids. After removal of 5 bases from V and 7 bases from J, the junction contained 12 bases not matched to a gene. The CDR3 DNA follows: TGTGCCAGCAGTCGAGGATTTTACAGGGGGCAAAATTCACCCCTCCACTTT. Translation gives CASSRGFYRGQNSPLHF.

This chain uses TRBV28 with TRBJ1-2, with D hard to call. Germline lookup yields CDR1 MDHEN and CDR2 SYDVKM. The CDR3 loop spans 13 amino acids. V was pared by 4 bases and J by 10 bases, with 16 bases between. In nucleotides, the CDR3 is TGTGCCAGCAGTTCTCCCCCACTTGGCCACTACACCTTC. It specifies CASSSPPLGHYTF.

This clonotype has only a few counts. The V and J genes are TRBV10-1 and TRBJ2-1; 8 bases line up with TRBD2. Looked up from germline, CDR1 is WNHNN and CDR2 is SYGVQD (reference sequence). The CDR3 length is 14 residues. J gave up 9 bases and V 6 bases, and 10 bases lay outside the gene matches. The CDR3 DNA reads as TGCGCCAGCAGCGAAAGCGGGGCGGGGGGTGAGCAGTTCTTC. Protein: CASSESGAGGEQFF.

This clonotype occurred many times. The chain has TRBV20-1 and TRBJ2-1; no definite D call. This CDR3 has 17 residues. Germline V gene data show CDR1 as DFQATT and CDR2 as SNEGSKA (reference sequence). The CDR3 region has the DNA TGCAGCGCGCTAGAGCTGTCAGTGACGAAGGCCTACAATGAGCAGTTCTTC. Translating it yields CSALELSVTKAYNEQFF.

At least ten counts were recorded for this clonotype. The rearrangement links TRBV20-1 to TRBJ2-7, with 7 bases matching TRBD2. Germline-derived CDR1 and CDR2 are DFQATT and SNEGSKA (reference sequence). The CDR3 has 14 residues. The V segment lost 0 bases and the J segment 0 bases; nucleotides outside the gene matches: 2. This chain's CDR3 is CSARDGRSSYEQYF. CDR3 coding DNA: TGCAGTGCTAGAGACGGGAGGAGCTCCTACGAGCAGTACTTC.

Many counts were recorded for this clonotype. DNA for the CDR3: TGTGCCAGCAGCTTAGGGGGAGGGAGCGGGAGCCCATACAATGAGCAGTTCTTC. Protein: CASSLGGGSGSPYNEQFF. V gene TRBV11-2 combines with J gene TRBJ2-1; 8 bases are shared with TRBD2. Germline trimming cut 1 base from V and 4 bases from J; bases unmatched to any gene: 12. The CDR3 has 18 residues. In germline, CDR1 is SGHAT, CDR2 FQNNGV.

The table lists this clonotype with many counts. V is TRBV11-3 and J is TRBJ2-7; 15 nucleotides match TRBD2. CDR3 length: 13 amino acids. J gave up 9 bases and V 7 bases, and 4 bases lay outside the gene matches. Per the germline V gene, CDR1 is SGHNT and CDR2 is YENEEA. CDR3 in DNA: TGTGCCAGCACCGGGACTAGCGGGAGGAGGCAGTACTTC. As protein: CASTGTSGRRQYF.

This clonotype was observed at least ten times. The V gene is TRBV28, the J gene TRBJ2-4; TRBD1 matches at 8 bases. The ends lost 6 bases at V and 7 bases at J; junction bases unmatched: 8. There are 14 residues in the CDR3. Germline CDR1 reads MDHEN; CDR2 reads SYDVKM. The CDR3 here is CASRLQGARNIQYF. The CDR3 region has the DNA TGTGCCAGCAGACTGCAGGGGGCGAGGAACATTCAGTACTTC.

The chain joins TRBV6-1 to TRBJ1-3; a possible D gene is TRBD1 (6 bases). Per germline, CDR1 MNHNS and CDR2 SASEGT. The CDR3 loop spans 16 amino acids. V gave up 4 bases and J gave up 1 base, with 14 bases separating them. In DNA, the CDR3 is TGTGCCAGCAGTGGACTCAAAGGGGGATCTGGAAACACCATATATTTT. Its translation: CASSGLKGGSGNTIYF.

This clonotype was counted at least ten times. The chain combines TRBV27 with TRBJ1-2, with D hard to call. Trimming cost V 6 bases and J 4 bases, with 15 bases left between them. The CDR3 covers 14 residues. Germline V gene sequence: CDR1 MNHEY, CDR2 SMNVEV (reference sequence). This chain's CDR3 is CASSPVGVIYGYTF. The CDR3 DNA sequence: TGTGCCAGCAGCCCCGTAGGCGTAATCTATGGCTACACCTTC.

Ten or more counts support this clonotype. The rearrangement links TRBV10-2 to TRBJ1-4, with D possibly being TRBD1 (6 bases). V lost 3 bases and J 5 bases, leaving 13 bases between the germline ends. The CDR3 runs 15 residues. Looked up from germline, CDR1 is WSHSY and CDR2 is SAAADI. The CDR3 spells CASSDWAGANEKLFF. The DNA for the CDR3 is TGCGCCAGCAGTGATTGGGCAGGGGCAAATGAAAAACTGTTTTTT.

There are many counts of this clonotype. This sequence joins TRBV7-6 and TRBJ2-1, with D tentatively TRBD1 (5 bases). Germline loops: CDR1 SGHVS, CDR2 FNYEAQ. The CDR3 has 15 residues. Trimming took off 5 bases at V and 7 bases at J, with 18 bases between the two ends. The chain's CDR3 is CASSPRGHSPNEQFF. As DNA, the CDR3 is TGTGCCAGCAGCCCAAGGGGCCACAGCCCAAATGAGCAGTTCTTC.

This chain links TRBV19 with TRBJ2-7; D ambiguous. This CDR3 has 15 amino acids. V gave up 3 bases and J gave up 2 bases, with 14 bases separating them. The germline V gene encodes CDR1 LNHDA and CDR2 SQIVND (reference sequence). CDR3 in amino acids: CASSIFVGATYEQYF. The DNA of the CDR3 is TGTGCCAGTAGTATTTTTGTGGGCGCAACCTACGAGCAGTACTTC.

This clonotype appeared many times. The V call is TRBV18, the J call TRBJ1-4; D not certain. Germline V gene data show CDR1 as KGHSH and CDR2 as LQKENI. With 3 bases removed from V and 0 bases from J, the gap between germline ends came to 8 bases. CDR3 length: 15 residues. CDR3 protein: CASSPSLATNEKLFF. The CDR3 DNA sequence: TGTGCCAGCTCACCGTCCTTAGCAACTAATGAAAAACTGTTTTTT.

This clonotype was seen a handful of times. The CDR3, as DNA: TGTGCCAGCAGCTTAGAGAATTGGGAGAACACCGGGGAGCTGTTTTTT. Translated: CASSLENWENTGELFF. This sequence joins TRBV13 and TRBJ2-2; D unresolved. Germline-derived CDR1 and CDR2 are PRHDT and FYEKMQ (reference sequence). This CDR3 has 16 residues. The ends were cut back, 1 base at V and 1 base at J, with 10 bases in the middle.

Ten or more counts support this clonotype. The chain uses TRBV27 and TRBJ1-5; D uncertain. CDR3 length equals 14 residues. The germline V gene has CDR1 MNHEY and CDR2 SMNVEV (reference sequence). V gave up 1 base and J gave up 5 bases, with 9 bases separating them. The CDR3 DNA follows: TGTGCCAGCAGTTTATACCCCCAGGATCAGCCCCAGCATTTT. Translation: CASSLYPQDQPQHF.